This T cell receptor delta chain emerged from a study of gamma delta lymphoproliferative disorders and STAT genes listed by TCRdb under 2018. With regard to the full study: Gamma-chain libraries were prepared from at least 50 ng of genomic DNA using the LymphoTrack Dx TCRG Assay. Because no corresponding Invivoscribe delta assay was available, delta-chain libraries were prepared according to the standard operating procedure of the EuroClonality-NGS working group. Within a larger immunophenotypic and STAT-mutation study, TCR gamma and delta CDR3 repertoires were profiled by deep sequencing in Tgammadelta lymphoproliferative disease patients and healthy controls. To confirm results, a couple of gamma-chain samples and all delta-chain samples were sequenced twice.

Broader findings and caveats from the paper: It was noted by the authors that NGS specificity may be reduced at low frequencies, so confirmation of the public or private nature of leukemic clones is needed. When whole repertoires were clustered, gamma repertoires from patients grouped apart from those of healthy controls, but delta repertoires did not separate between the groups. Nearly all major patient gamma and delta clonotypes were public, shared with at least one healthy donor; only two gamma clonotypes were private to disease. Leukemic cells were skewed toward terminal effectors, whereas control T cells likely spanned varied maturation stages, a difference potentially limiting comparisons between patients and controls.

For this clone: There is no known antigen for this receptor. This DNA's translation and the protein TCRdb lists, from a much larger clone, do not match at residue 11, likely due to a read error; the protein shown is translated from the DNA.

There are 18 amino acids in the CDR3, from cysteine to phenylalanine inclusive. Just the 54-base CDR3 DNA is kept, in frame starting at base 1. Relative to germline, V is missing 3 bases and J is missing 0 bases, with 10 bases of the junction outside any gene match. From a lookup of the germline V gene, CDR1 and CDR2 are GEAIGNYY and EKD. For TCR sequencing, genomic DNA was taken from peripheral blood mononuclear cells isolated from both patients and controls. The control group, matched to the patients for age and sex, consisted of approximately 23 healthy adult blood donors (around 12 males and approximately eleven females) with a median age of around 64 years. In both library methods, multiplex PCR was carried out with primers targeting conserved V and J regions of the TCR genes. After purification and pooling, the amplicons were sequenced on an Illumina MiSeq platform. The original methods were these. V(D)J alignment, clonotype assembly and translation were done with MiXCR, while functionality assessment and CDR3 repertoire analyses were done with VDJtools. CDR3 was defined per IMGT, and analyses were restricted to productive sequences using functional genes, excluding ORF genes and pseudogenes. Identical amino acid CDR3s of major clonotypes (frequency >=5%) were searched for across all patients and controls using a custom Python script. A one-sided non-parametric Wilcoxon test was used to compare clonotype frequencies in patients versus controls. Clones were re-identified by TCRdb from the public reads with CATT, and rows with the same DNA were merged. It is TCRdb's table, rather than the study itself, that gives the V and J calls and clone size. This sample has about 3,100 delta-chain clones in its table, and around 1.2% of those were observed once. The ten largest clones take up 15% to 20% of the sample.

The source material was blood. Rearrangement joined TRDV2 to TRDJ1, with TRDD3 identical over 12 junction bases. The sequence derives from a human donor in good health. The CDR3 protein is CACDPVLGDTAYTDKLIF. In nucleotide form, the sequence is TGTGCCTGTGACCCCGTACTGGGGGATACCGCGTACACCGATAAACTCATCTTT.